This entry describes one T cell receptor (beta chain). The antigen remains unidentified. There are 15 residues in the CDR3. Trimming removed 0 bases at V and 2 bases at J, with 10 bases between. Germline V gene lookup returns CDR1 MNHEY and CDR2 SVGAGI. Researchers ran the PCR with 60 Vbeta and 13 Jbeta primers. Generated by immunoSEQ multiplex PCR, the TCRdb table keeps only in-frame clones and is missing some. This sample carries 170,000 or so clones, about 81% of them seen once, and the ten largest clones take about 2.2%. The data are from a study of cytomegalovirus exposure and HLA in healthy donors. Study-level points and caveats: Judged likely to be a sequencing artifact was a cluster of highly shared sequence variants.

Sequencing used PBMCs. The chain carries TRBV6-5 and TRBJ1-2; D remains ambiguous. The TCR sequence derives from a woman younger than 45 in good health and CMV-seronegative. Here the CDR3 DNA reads TGTGCCAGCAGTTACTCTGGTCACTCAAACTATGGCTACACCTTC. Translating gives CASSYSGHSNYGYTF.